Below are 18 T cell receptor beta chains sequenced from a single sample in a study of CD8 T cells in Susac syndrome. RNA was extracted with the RNeasy kit, and a quantity of roughly 0.5 to 1 ug was reverse transcribed using random hexamers. Using its own MiXCR run on the immunoSEQ multiplex PCR reads, TCRdb lists one record per CDR3 protein. The data contain about 140,000 distinct CDR3 sequences, approximately 95% of them seen just once; the ten biggest clones take up roughly 0.29%. The sequenced sample was CD8+ T cells from PBMCs. Receptors were obtained from a human donor in good health.

V is TRBV29-1 and J is TRBJ2-7, with D perhaps assigned TRBD1 or TRBD2 (5 bases each). Germline V lookup: CDR1 SQVTM, CDR2 ANQGSEA. The CDR3 runs 13 residues. With 6 bases removed from V and 2 bases from J, the gap between germline ends came to 14 bases. Here the CDR3 DNA reads TGCAGCGTGACGGGACCCACCCCCTACGAGCAGTACTTC. Protein sequence: CSVTGPTPYEQYF.

The rearrangement links TRBV6-2 or TRBV6-3 to TRBJ2-7, with TRBD2 identical over 10 bases. CDR1 MNHEY and CDR2 SVGEGT come from the germline V gene. Trimming cost V 6 bases and J 9 bases; bases outside gene matches: 2. CDR3 length: 11 residues. The CDR3 protein is CASRLAGMQYF. CDR3 nucleotide sequence: TGTGCCAGCAGACTAGCGGGAATGCAGTACTTC.

The CDR3 bases are TGTGCCAGCAGTTACCCACCCGGGAATGAGCAGTTCTTC. Amino acid sequence: CASSYPPGNEQFF. The chain joins TRBV6-5 to TRBJ2-1; D remains unclear. CDR1 is MNHEY and CDR2 is SVGAGI in the germline V gene. This CDR3 has 13 residues. V was cut by 2 bases and J by 7 bases, with 9 bases left in between.

The chain combines TRBV20-1 with TRBJ2-4; D might be TRBD1 or TRBD2, each matching 6 bases. Germline CDR1 DFQATT, CDR2 SNEGSKA (reference sequence). The CDR3 is 14 residues long. V lost 1 base to trimming and J lost 4 bases, with 11 bases between them. The CDR3 sequence: CSARGEGGKNIQYF. The CDR3, as DNA: TGCAGTGCTAGAGGAGAGGGGGGAAAAAACATTCAGTACTTC.

This sequence joins TRBV29-1 and TRBJ1-1, with D unresolved. This CDR3 has 14 amino acids. Germline V gene lookup returns CDR1 SQVTM and CDR2 ANQGSEA. Trimming took off 1 base at V and 4 bases at J, with 13 bases between the two ends. For the CDR3, the DNA is TGCAGCGTTGAAGGAACGGGTTTGCGCACTGAAGCTTTCTTT. Residues: CSVEGTGLRTEAFF.

J is TRBJ2-7 and V is TRBV20-1; 10 positions agree with TRBD2. The CDR3 totals 10 residues. The ends lost 8 bases at V and 5 bases at J; junction bases unmatched: 0. CDR1 DFQATT and CDR2 SNEGSKA come from the germline V gene (reference sequence). The CDR3 nucleotides read TGCAGTAGCGGGGGGGACGAGCAGTACTTC. Translated, it gives CSSGGDEQYF.

This chain joins TRBV7-9 and TRBJ1-5, with D perhaps TRBD1 (5 bases). Trimming removed 5 bases from V and 1 base from J, with 12 bases in between. CDR1 is SEHNR and CDR2 is FQNEAQ in the germline V gene (reference sequence). This CDR3 contains 15 residues. DNA of the CDR3: TGTGCCAGCAGCCCCCCGGGGGGAAGCAATCAGCCCCAGCATTTT. This encodes CASSPPGGSNQPQHF.

This chain links TRBV27 with TRBJ2-7; D is perhaps TRBD2 (6 bases). Deletions cut 4 bases from V and 7 bases from J, with 11 bases between. The CDR3 is made up of 12 amino acids. CDR1 is MNHEY and CDR2 is SMNVEV in the germline V gene (reference sequence). CDR3 nucleotide sequence: TGTGCCAGCAGTTCCAACAGCGGGGAGCAGTACTTC. Amino acids: CASSSNSGEQYF.

The chain is built from TRBV6-5 and TRBJ2-7, with D maybe TRBD2 (5 bases). Trimming shortened V by 6 bases and J by 7 bases, and 16 bases separated the two germline ends. This CDR3 has 13 amino acids. Germline V gene lookup returns CDR1 MNHEY and CDR2 SVGAGI. The CDR3: CASSPRGSAEQYF. CDR3 bases: TGTGCCAGCAGCCCTCGAGGGTCGGCTGAGCAGTACTTC.

V usage is TRBV7-9 and J usage is TRBJ1-2, with no clear D. The CDR3 is made up of 14 amino acids. CDR1 SEHNR and CDR2 FQNEAQ come from the germline V gene (reference sequence). Trimming cost V 1 base and J 4 bases, with 10 bases left between them. CDR3 sequence reads: CASSLDFLGYGYTF. CDR3 nucleotides: TGTGCCAGCAGCTTAGACTTCCTTGGCTATGGCTACACCTTC.

The V call is TRBV27, the J call TRBJ1-1, with D possibly TRBD1 on 6 matching bases. The CDR3 runs 14 residues. Trimming took 2 bases from V and 4 from J, leaving 11 bases between them. Per the germline V gene, CDR1 is MNHEY and CDR2 is SMNVEV (reference sequence). CDR3 nucleotide sequence: TGTGCCAGCAGTTTACAGGGGCTCGGCACTGAAGCTTTCTTT. Protein: CASSLQGLGTEAFF.

The chain uses TRBV6-2 or TRBV6-3 and TRBJ2-1; unclear D gene. CDR1 is MNHEY, CDR2 SVGEGT, per germline. This CDR3 is 14 amino acids long. Trimming stripped 9 bases from V and 0 bases from J, with 12 bases between. Here the CDR3 DNA reads TGTGCCAGTCGGACCACCAACTCCTACAATGAGCAGTTCTTC. It yields the protein CASRTTNSYNEQFF.

The chain is built from TRBV24-1 and TRBJ2-7, with 10 positions matching TRBD2. There are 16 residues in the CDR3. V shed 4 bases and J 2 bases; nucleotides not matched to a gene: 7. Looked up from germline, CDR1 is KGHDR and CDR2 is SFDVKD. The CDR3 reads CATSESRTSGTYEQYF. The CDR3 DNA reads TGTGCCACCAGTGAATCGCGGACTAGCGGAACCTACGAGCAGTACTTC.

J is TRBJ1-5 and V is TRBV29-1; D unclear. The CDR3 extends over 14 amino acids. V lost 6 bases and J 0 bases, leaving 12 bases between the germline ends. In germline, CDR1 is SQVTM, CDR2 ANQGSEA. The CDR3 DNA is TGCAGCGTAGCCAGAATTTATAGCAATCAGCCCCAGCATTTT. Translation gives CSVARIYSNQPQHF.

The gene calls are TRBV30 and TRBJ2-2; no reliable D call. V was pared by 0 bases and J by 5 bases, with 7 bases between. The germline V gene encodes CDR1 GTSNPN and CDR2 SVGIG (reference sequence). This CDR3 comprises 13 residues. CDR3 region: CAWSVTKTGELFF. The CDR3, as DNA: TGTGCCTGGAGTGTTACTAAAACCGGGGAGCTGTTTTTT. The whole variable domain, filled in from reference TRBV30 and TRBJ2-2, reads SQTIHQWPATLVQPVGSPLSLECTVEGTSNPNLYWYRQAAGRGLQLLFYSVGIGQISSEVPQNLSASRPQDRQFILSSKKLLLSDSGFYLCAWSVTKTGELFFGEGSRLTVL.

This clonotype was recorded once. V and J are TRBV30 and TRBJ2-1; D possibly corresponds to TRBD1 (5 bases). The CDR3 is made up of 12 amino acids. V was shortened by 0 bases and J by 6 bases, with 6 bases between the two germline ends. CDR1 GTSNPN and CDR2 SVGIG come from the germline V gene (reference sequence). Here the CDR3 reads CAWSVQVNEQFF. The DNA for the CDR3 is TGTGCCTGGAGTGTACAGGTCAATGAGCAGTTCTTC.

This chain links TRBV13 with TRBJ2-1; a possible D gene is TRBD2 (5 bases). V gave up 5 bases and J gave up 0 bases, with 14 bases separating them. Germline V CDR1 and CDR2: PRHDT, FYEKMQ (reference sequence). The CDR3 totals 16 residues. The CDR3 sequence: CASSSRGISSYNEQFF. The CDR3 nucleotides are TGTGCCAGCAGCAGCAGAGGGATAAGCTCCTACAATGAGCAGTTCTTC. The complete variable domain, with remaining parts taken from reference TRBV13 and TRBJ2-1, reads AAGVIQSPRHLIKEKRETATLKCYPIPRHDTVYWYQQGPGQDPQFLISFYEKMQSDKGSIPDRFSAQQFSDYHSELNMSSLELGDSALYFCASSSRGISSYNEQFFGPGTRLTVL.

This chain links TRBV20-1 with TRBJ2-7; 10 nucleotides match TRBD1. The CDR3 has 14 residues. CDR1 DFQATT and CDR2 SNEGSKA come from the germline V gene (reference sequence). The CDR3 bases are TGCAGCACCTCTCGACAGGGGGCGCTCTACGAGCAGTACTTC. Its protein is CSTSRQGALYEQYF.